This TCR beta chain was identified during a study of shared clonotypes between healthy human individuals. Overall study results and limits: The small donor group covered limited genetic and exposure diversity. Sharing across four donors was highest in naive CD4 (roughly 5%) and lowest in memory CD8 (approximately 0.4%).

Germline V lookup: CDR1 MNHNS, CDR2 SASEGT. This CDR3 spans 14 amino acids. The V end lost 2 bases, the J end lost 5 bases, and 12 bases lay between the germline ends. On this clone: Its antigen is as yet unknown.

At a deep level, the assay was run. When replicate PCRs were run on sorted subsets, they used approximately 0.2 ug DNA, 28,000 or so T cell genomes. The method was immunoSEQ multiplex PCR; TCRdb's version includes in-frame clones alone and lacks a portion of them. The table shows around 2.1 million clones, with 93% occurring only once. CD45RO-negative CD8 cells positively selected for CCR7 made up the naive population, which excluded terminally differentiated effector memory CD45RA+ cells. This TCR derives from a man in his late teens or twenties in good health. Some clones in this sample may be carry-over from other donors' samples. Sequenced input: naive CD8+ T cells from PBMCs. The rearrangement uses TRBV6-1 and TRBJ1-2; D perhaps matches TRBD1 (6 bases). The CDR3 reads CASSEQGSFYGYTF. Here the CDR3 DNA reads TGTGCCAGCAGTGAACAGGGGAGTTTTTATGGCTACACCTTC.